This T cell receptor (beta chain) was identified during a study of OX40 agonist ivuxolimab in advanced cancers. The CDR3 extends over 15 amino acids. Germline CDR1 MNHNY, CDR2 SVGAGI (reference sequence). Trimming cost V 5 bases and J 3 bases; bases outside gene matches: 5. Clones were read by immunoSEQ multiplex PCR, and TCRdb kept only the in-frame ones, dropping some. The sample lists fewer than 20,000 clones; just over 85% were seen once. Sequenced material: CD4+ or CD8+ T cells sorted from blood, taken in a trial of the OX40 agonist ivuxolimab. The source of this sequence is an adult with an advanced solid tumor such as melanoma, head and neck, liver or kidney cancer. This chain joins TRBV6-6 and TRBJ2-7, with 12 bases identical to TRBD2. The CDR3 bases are TGTGCCAGCAGTGAGACTAGCGGGGGAGACTACGAGCAGTACTTC. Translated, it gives CASSETSGGDYEQYF.